The 32 T cell receptor beta chains given below trace back to one sample, sequenced in a study of patients and donors after allogeneic stem cell transplantation (TCRdb year 2020). Libraries came from RT-PCR. For sequencing, a NextSeq 550 was employed. The public reads were quality trimmed at Q25 with fastp and then assembled into clones with MiXCR by TCRdb, keeping productive beta chains. Rows are unified per CDR3 protein, each entry keeping the most common DNA and genes. The sample contains 800,000 to 1,000,000 distinct CDR3 sequences, roughly 17% of them found a single time. The ten largest clones capture 5% to 6.5% of the sample. Sequenced material: blood, either unsorted or a sorted T cell fraction (not recorded which). These receptors came from a human donor who was either an allogeneic HSCT recipient or a stem cell or donor lymphocyte infusion donor (not recorded which). It is not recorded whose cells these are; they may come from a transplant donor.

The V call is TRBV11-3, the J call TRBJ2-2; D call uncertain. CDR1 and CDR2 from the germline V gene are SGHNT and YENEEA. Trimming took 7 bases from V and 3 from J, leaving 6 bases between them. CDR3 length: 12 amino acids. The CDR3 spells CASTYDTGELFF. The CDR3 DNA reads TGTGCCAGCACCTACGACACCGGGGAGCTGTTTTTT.

This clonotype has more than one count but fewer than ten. The V gene is TRBV9, the J gene TRBJ2-7; D perhaps matches TRBD2 (6 bases). The CDR3 sequence is 13 residues long. Trimming took off 4 bases at V and 3 bases at J, with 11 bases between the two ends. Germline V gives CDR1 SGDLS, CDR2 YYNGEE. The CDR3 here is CASSPGLLYEQYF. CDR3 bases: TGTGCCAGCAGCCCGGGACTCCTCTACGAGCAGTACTTC.

The gene calls are TRBV4-1 and TRBJ2-1; 9 bases fit TRBD1. This CDR3 comprises 16 residues. CDR1 MGHRA and CDR2 YSYEKL come from the germline V gene. V lost 4 bases and J lost 3; bases outside the gene matches: 7. The CDR3 coding sequence is TGCGCCAGCAGCCTCAGCCGGGACAGGGACTACAATGAGCAGTTCTTC. It translates to CASSLSRDRDYNEQFF.

This clonotype was observed a few times. The V gene is TRBV20-1, the J gene TRBJ2-2, with 11 bases fitting TRBD1. This CDR3 contains 16 residues. V trimming: 0 bases; J trimming: 5 bases; junction bases outside the gene matches: 5. Looked up from germline, CDR1 is DFQATT and CDR2 is SNEGSKA (reference sequence). CDR3 in amino acids: CSAREDRGPGTGELFF. CDR3 nucleotide sequence: TGCAGTGCTAGAGAGGACAGGGGGCCGGGGACCGGGGAGCTGTTTTTT.

This clonotype occurred a few times. This chain's CDR3 is CAWTLAAVETQYF. Written as DNA, the CDR3 is TGTGCCTGGACTCTAGCGGCAGTTGAGACCCAGTACTTC. This rearrangement joins TRBV30 to TRBJ2-5; 7 bases fit TRBD2. The germline V gene encodes CDR1 GTSNPN and CDR2 SVGIG (reference sequence). This CDR3 comprises 13 residues. With V trimmed by 4 bases and J by 5 bases, 7 bases remained unmatched.

Only a few counts were recorded for this clonotype. It is unclear where the CDR3 begins or ends on the DNA, so no DNA is shown, and the CDR3 is as TCRdb lists it. The chain recombines TRBV28 with TRBJ1-2; the table names TRBD1, a call not compared with the DNA. The V gene's germline CDR1 is MDHEN and CDR2 SYDVKM. The CDR3 is made up of 12 amino acids, end residues included. The CDR3 reads CASSFGAGGYTF.

In this sample, this clonotype turned up a few times. The chain has TRBV12-3 or TRBV12-4 and TRBJ2-7; D possibly corresponds to TRBD1 (6 bases). The CDR3 runs 16 residues. Trimming left V 6 bases short and J 2 bases short, with 20 bases between. The CDR3 nucleotides read TGTGCCAGCAGCTCCGGACGGGGAAGGGACACCTACGAGCAGTACTTC. It translates to CASSSGRGRDTYEQYF.

The rearrangement joins TRBV29-1 to TRBJ1-1, with D maybe TRBD1 (6 bases). V dropped 7 bases and J dropped 1 base, with 13 bases sitting between them. Germline CDR1 and CDR2: SQVTM and ANQGSEA. The CDR3 loop spans 13 amino acids. The chain's CDR3 is CSGLGGQNTEAFF. Here the CDR3 DNA reads TGCAGCGGGTTAGGGGGACAGAACACTGAAGCTTTCTTT.

This clonotype has only a few counts. This rearrangement joins TRBV12-3 or TRBV12-4 to TRBJ2-5; 11 bases match TRBD2. V lost 1 base, J lost 2 bases, and 6 bases stayed unmatched. This CDR3 comprises 17 residues. The CDR3 protein is CASSLGRRTSGQETQYF. The CDR3 DNA reads TGTGCCAGCAGTTTAGGGCGAAGGACTAGCGGGCAAGAGACCCAGTACTTC.

This chain uses TRBV5-1 with TRBJ2-1; 10 bases fit TRBD2. This CDR3 region has 17 residues. V was clipped by 2 bases and J by 6 bases; unmatched bases: 11. Germline assignment: CDR1 SGHRS and CDR2 YFSETQ. The CDR3 DNA reads as TGCGCCAGCAGCTTATCTAGCGGGAGTAACCGGGGCAATGAGCAGTTCTTC. Its protein is CASSLSSGSNRGNEQFF.

The chain combines TRBV7-2 with TRBJ2-5, with a possible D match to TRBD2 (6 bases). Germline values: CDR1 SGHTA, CDR2 FQGNSA. V lost 3 bases to trimming and J lost 1 base, with 12 bases between them. The CDR3 spans 15 residues. In DNA, the CDR3 is TGTGCCAGCAGCTTGGGGGACTTCCCCCAAGAGACCCAGTACTTC. It yields the protein CASSLGDFPQETQYF.

This clonotype has a handful of counts. This sequence joins TRBV6-1 and TRBJ2-7; TRBD1 aligns across 8 bases. The germline V gene has CDR1 MNHNS and CDR2 SASEGT. This CDR3 is built from 15 residues. V gave up 4 bases and J gave up 2 bases; unmatched junction bases: 7. The CDR3, as DNA: TGTGCCAGCAGTGTCCTAGGACAGGGAACCTACGAGCAGTACTTC. This gives the protein CASSVLGQGTYEQYF.

This clonotype has a count of ten or more. The V gene is TRBV12-3 or TRBV12-4, the J gene TRBJ2-7, with 7 bases matching TRBD1. Unmatched junction bases numbered 2, after V lost 6 bases and J lost 0 bases. The CDR3 is 13 residues long. CDR3 in amino acids: CASRDRSSYEQYF. Written as DNA, the CDR3 is TGTGCCAGCAGGGACAGGAGCTCCTACGAGCAGTACTTC.

The genes are TRBV4-2 and TRBJ1-2, with D possibly being TRBD1 (5 bases). CDR3 length equals 15 residues. The germline gives CDR1 LGHNA, CDR2 YNFKEQ. Trimming stripped 4 bases from V and 8 bases from J, with 20 bases between. CDR3 protein: CASSPKTGDWVGYTF. CDR3 in DNA: TGTGCCAGCAGCCCGAAAACAGGAGATTGGGTCGGCTACACCTTC.

The table lists this clonotype with a few counts. V usage is TRBV28 and J usage is TRBJ2-1, with TRBD2 as a possible D gene (7 bases). Germline-derived CDR1 and CDR2 are MDHEN and SYDVKM. The CDR3 covers 13 residues. The V end was cut by 10 bases, the J end by 7 bases, with 17 bases between. Written as DNA, the CDR3 is TGTGCCATCGTGGAGGGGGGAGGGAATGAGCAGTTCTTC. Amino acids: CAIVEGGGNEQFF. Full variable domain (rest looked up from reference TRBV28 and TRBJ2-1): DVKVTQSSRYLVKRTGEKVFLECVQDMDHENMFWYRQDPGLGLRLIYFSYDVKMKEKGDIPEGYSVSREKKERFSLILESASTNQTSMYLCAIVEGGGNEQFFGPGTRLTVL.

This chain uses TRBV3-1 with TRBJ2-3, with D perhaps matching TRBD2 (5 bases). The CDR3 covers 15 residues. Trimming cost V 3 bases and J 6 bases, with 16 bases left between them. Per germline, CDR1 LGHDT and CDR2 YNNKEL (reference sequence). The DNA for the CDR3 is TGTGCCAGCAGCCAGAGGAGAGGGCAACCTGATACGCAGTATTTT. It specifies CASSQRRGQPDTQYF.

The gene calls are TRBV20-1 and TRBJ2-3, with unresolved D. This CDR3 contains 15 residues. Trimming shortened V by 5 bases and J by 2 bases, and 17 bases separated the two germline ends. CDR1 and CDR2 (germline): DFQATT, SNEGSKA (reference sequence). CDR3 DNA sequence: TGCAGTGCTGGTTATCGCGACGGAGCCACAGATACGCAGTATTTT. Protein sequence: CSAGYRDGATDTQYF.

The chain joins TRBV12-3 or TRBV12-4 to TRBJ2-1; TRBD1 matches 8 bases. This CDR3 has 16 amino acids. Trimming removed 3 bases from V and 7 bases from J; junction bases left unmatched: 11. The DNA of the CDR3 is TGTGCCAGCAGTTTGGGCCTAACAGGGGGGAGGAATGAGCAGTTCTTC. Its protein is CASSLGLTGGRNEQFF.

The chain recombines TRBV5-1 with TRBJ2-7, with D perhaps assigned TRBD1 or TRBD2 (5 bases each). This CDR3 comprises 14 residues. The V end was cut by 4 bases, the J end by 5 bases, with 16 bases between. CDR1 is SGHRS and CDR2 is YFSETQ in the germline V gene. The CDR3 DNA reads TGCGCCAGCAGCGTGGGACCGAAAGGTGACGAGCAGTACTTC. Encoded protein: CASSVGPKGDEQYF.

The rearrangement uses TRBV19 and TRBJ1-1; tentatively, D is TRBD1 (6 bases). Trimming stripped 9 bases from V and 3 bases from J, with 14 bases between. This CDR3 comprises 13 residues. Looked up from germline, CDR1 is LNHDA and CDR2 is SQIVND (reference sequence). CDR3 residues: CASLGGAYTEAFF. The DNA of the CDR3 is TGTGCCAGCCTAGGGGGGGCGTACACTGAAGCTTTCTTT.

This clonotype was observed a few times. The chain uses TRBV5-1 and TRBJ2-5; D is unclear. The germline gives CDR1 SGHRS, CDR2 YFSETQ. This CDR3 is 14 amino acids long. V lost 4 bases, J lost 1 base, and 11 bases lay in between. The CDR3 sequence: CASSPEDGQETQYF. In DNA, the CDR3 is TGCGCCAGCAGCCCAGAGGACGGCCAAGAGACCCAGTACTTC.

The chain is built from TRBV2 and TRBJ1-1; D not resolved. CDR3 length: 11 residues. The ends were cut back, 7 bases at V and 3 bases at J, with 6 bases in the middle. Per germline, CDR1 SNHLY and CDR2 FYNNEI. This CDR3 is CASIRDTEAFF. Here the CDR3 DNA reads TGTGCCAGCATCAGAGACACTGAAGCTTTCTTT.

This clonotype was counted a few times. CDR3 DNA sequence: TGTGCTAGGACGGGAGGGGACACCATATATTTT. It codes for CARTGGDTIYF. This chain links TRBV12-5 with TRBJ1-3; D might be TRBD1 (5 bases). Looked up from germline, CDR1 is LGHNT and CDR2 is FRNRAP. V was shortened by 9 bases and J by 8 bases, with 11 bases between the two germline ends. The CDR3 length is 11 residues.

This clonotype appeared many times. The chain is built from TRBV5-1 and TRBJ2-1; 7 nucleotides match TRBD2. Losses at the gene ends were 0 bases for V and 8 bases for J; bases not matched to a gene: 5. In germline, CDR1 is SGHRS, CDR2 YFSETQ. This CDR3 comprises 14 residues. For the CDR3, the DNA is TGCGCCAGCAGCTTGGGCGGGAGAGGGGATGAGCAGTTCTTC. Translating it yields CASSLGGRGDEQFF. The full variable domain, completed using reference TRBV5-1 and TRBJ2-1, is KAGVTQTPRYLIKTRGQQVTLSCSPISGHRSVSWYQQTPGQGLQFLFEYFSETQRNKGNFPGRFSGRQFSNSRSEMNVSTLELGDSALYLCASSLGGRGDEQFFGPGTRLTVL.

This clonotype has only a few counts. CDR3 nucleotides: TGTGCCAGCAGCTTGGCCGGGACAGGGAAGAACGAGCAGTACTTC. Translating it yields CASSLAGTGKNEQYF. The gene calls are TRBV5-5 and TRBJ2-7; 9 nucleotides line up with TRBD1. CDR3 size: 15 residues. The J segment lost 5 bases and the V segment lost 0 bases, leaving 6 bases of the junction unmatched. The germline V gene has CDR1 SGHKS and CDR2 YYEKEE (reference sequence).

This sequence joins TRBV5-1 and TRBJ1-1; maybe TRBD1 (5 bases). The CDR3 is 15 residues long. The V gene lost 2 bases and the J gene lost 1 base, with 12 bases spanning the gap. Looked up from germline, CDR1 is SGHRS and CDR2 is YFSETQ. DNA of the CDR3: TGCGCCAGCAGCTTTCAGGGAAGTGGGAACACTGAAGCTTTCTTT. It specifies CASSFQGSGNTEAFF.

This chain connects TRBV4-1 to TRBJ2-1, with unresolved D. Germline CDR1 reads MGHRA; CDR2 reads YSYEKL. Trimming removed 2 bases from V and 8 bases from J, with 10 bases in between. The CDR3 is 13 residues long. This CDR3 reads CASSQSQYDEQFF. For the CDR3, the DNA is TGCGCCAGCAGCCAAAGTCAATACGATGAGCAGTTCTTC.

V is TRBV20-1 and J is TRBJ2-4; no firm D call. The CDR3 has 14 residues. Trimming removed 0 bases at V and 1 base at J, with 7 bases between. Germline values: CDR1 DFQATT, CDR2 SNEGSKA (reference sequence). This CDR3 reads CSARDARAKNIQYF. The CDR3 DNA sequence: TGCAGTGCTAGAGATGCCAGGGCCAAAAACATTCAGTACTTC.

This clonotype has only a few counts. This sequence joins TRBV15 and TRBJ2-7; 9 bases match TRBD2. J gave up 3 bases and V 1 base, and 7 bases lay outside the gene matches. Germline values: CDR1 LNHNV, CDR2 YYDKDF (reference sequence). The CDR3 has 16 residues. CDR3 nucleotide sequence: TGTGCCACCAGCAGAGCGGGGGCTAGCGGGAACTACGAGCAGTACTTC. Protein: CATSRAGASGNYEQYF. Supplemented by reference TRBV15 and TRBJ2-7, the full variable domain reads DAMVIQNPRYQVTQFGKPVTLSCSQTLNHNVMYWYQQKSSQAPKLLFHYYDKDFNNEADTPDNFQSRRPNTSFCFLDIRSPGLGDTAMYLCATSRAGASGNYEQYFGPGTRLTVT.

The chain is built from TRBV25-1 and TRBJ2-7, with 8 positions matching TRBD2. Germline lookup yields CDR1 MGHDK and CDR2 SYGVNS. The V gene end was trimmed by 2 bases and the J gene end by 5 bases; junction bases not matched to a gene: 11. The CDR3 spans 16 residues. The CDR3, as DNA: TGTGCCAGCAGTGAAAAGAGTCTAGCGGGTCTCGACGAGCAGTACTTC. This sequence encodes CASSEKSLAGLDEQYF.

This clonotype was seen only a few times. The chain carries TRBV27 and TRBJ2-3, with D tentatively TRBD2 (6 bases). The germline V gene has CDR1 MNHEY and CDR2 SMNVEV (reference sequence). The CDR3 has 16 residues. Deletions cut 0 bases from V and 6 bases from J, with 16 bases between. The CDR3: CASSLSAGRLGDTQYF. CDR3 nucleotide sequence: TGTGCCAGCAGTTTATCCGCGGGGAGGCTCGGGGATACGCAGTATTTT.

The V gene is TRBV10-3, the J gene TRBJ2-7; 7 bases match TRBD2. Germline trimming cut 0 bases from V and 3 bases from J; bases unmatched to any gene: 2. The CDR3 totals 14 residues. Looked up from germline, CDR1 is ENHRY and CDR2 is SYGVKD. The CDR3 here is CAISESAGSYEQYF. CDR3 DNA: TGTGCCATCAGTGAGTCAGCGGGGAGCTACGAGCAGTACTTC.